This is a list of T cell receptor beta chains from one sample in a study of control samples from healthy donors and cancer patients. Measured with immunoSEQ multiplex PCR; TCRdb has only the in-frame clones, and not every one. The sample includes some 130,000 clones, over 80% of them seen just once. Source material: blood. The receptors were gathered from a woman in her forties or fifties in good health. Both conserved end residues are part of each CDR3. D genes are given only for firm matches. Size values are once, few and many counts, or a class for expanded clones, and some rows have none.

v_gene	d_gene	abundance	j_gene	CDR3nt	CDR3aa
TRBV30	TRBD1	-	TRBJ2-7	TGTGCCTGGAGCCGGGACAGCTCTTCCTACGAGCAGTACTTC	CAWSRDSSSYEQYF
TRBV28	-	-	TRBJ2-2	TGTGCCAGCACTGGGACAGAGCTGTTTTTT	CASTGTELFF
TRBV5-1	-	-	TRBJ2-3	TGCGCCAGCAGCTTGGGCCGAGACACAGATACGCAGTATTTT	CASSLGRDTDTQYF
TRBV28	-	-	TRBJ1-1	TGTGCCAGCAGCCAGCCAGGGAGGACCCTTAGGATGAACACTGAAGCTTTCTTT	CASSQPGRTLRMNTEAFF
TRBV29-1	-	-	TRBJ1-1	TGCAGCGTTGACCGGGGGACTGAAGCTTTCTTT	CSVDRGTEAFF
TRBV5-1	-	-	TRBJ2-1	TGCGCCAGCGCGGAGGGGAGGTCCTACAATGAGCAGTTCTTC	CASAEGRSYNEQFF
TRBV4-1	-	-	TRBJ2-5	TGCGCCAGCAGCCTAATCGTCGGGGGTGAGACCCAGTACTTC	CASSLIVGGETQYF
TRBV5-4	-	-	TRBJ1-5	TGTGCCAGCAGCTTGGCCCGGGTTGGCAATCAGCCCCAGCATTTT	CASSLARVGNQPQHF
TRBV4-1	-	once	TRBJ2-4	TGCGCCAGCAGCCAATCAACCTTGGACATTCAGTACTTC	CASSQSTLDIQYF
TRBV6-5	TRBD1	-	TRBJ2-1	TGTGCCAGCAGTCGGACAGGGGGCAATGAGCAGTTCTTC	CASSRTGGNEQFF
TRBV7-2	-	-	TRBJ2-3	TGTGCCAGCAGCTTAATGACAGATACGCAGTATTTT	CASSLMTDTQYF
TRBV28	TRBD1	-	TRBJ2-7	TGTGCCAGCAGTCCGACCGGGACAGGTAACATCTTCGGGCAGTACTTC	CASSPTGTGNIFGQYF
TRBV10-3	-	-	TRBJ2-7	TGTGCCATCAGTGCGGGAGTAATCTCCTACGAGCAGTACTTC	CAISAGVISYEQYF
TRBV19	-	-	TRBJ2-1	TGTGCCAGTAACCAAAGGTCTAGCGCCTACAATGAGCAGTTCTTC	CASNQRSSAYNEQFF
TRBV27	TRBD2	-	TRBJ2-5	TGTGCCAGCGGGACTAGCGGGAGTTGGGAGACCCAGTACTTC	CASGTSGSWETQYF
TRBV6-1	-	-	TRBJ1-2	TGTGCCAGCAGTGAATCTTCCTATGGCTACACCTTC	CASSESSYGYTF
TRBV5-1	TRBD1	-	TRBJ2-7	TGCGCCAGCAGCTTGGTCGGGACAGGGGCCTACGAGCAGTACTTC	CASSLVGTGAYEQYF
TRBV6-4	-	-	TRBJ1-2	TGTGCCAGCAGTGCGATAGAGACAGTGAACTATGGCTACACCTTC	CASSAIETVNYGYTF
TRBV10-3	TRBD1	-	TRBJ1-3	TGTGCCATCAGACCGGGACAGGGACTTTCTGGAAACACCATATATTTT	CAIRPGQGLSGNTIYF
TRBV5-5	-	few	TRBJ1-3	TGTGCCAGCAGCTCCACAATGGGAAACACCATATATTTT	CASSSTMGNTIYF
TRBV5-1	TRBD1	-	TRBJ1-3	TGCGCCAGCAGCTTGGATTCCGGGACAGGCCCTAGCTCTGGAAACACCATATATTTT	CASSLDSGTGPSSGNTIYF
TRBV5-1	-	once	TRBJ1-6	TGCGCCAGCAGTGATCTTTTGGGCCAAGATTCACCCCTCCACTTT	CASSDLLGQDSPLHF
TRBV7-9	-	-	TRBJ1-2	TGTGCCAGCGACGGTTTGGGGCAGGCCTATGGCTACACCTTC	CASDGLGQAYGYTF
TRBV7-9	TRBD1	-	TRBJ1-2	TGTGCCAGCAGACGGACAGGGGAGGTCTATGGCTACACCTTC	CASRRTGEVYGYTF
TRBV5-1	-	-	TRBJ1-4	TGCGCCAGCAGCCCCCCGGGGGGTAATGAAAAACTGTTTTTT	CASSPPGGNEKLFF
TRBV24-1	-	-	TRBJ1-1	TGTGCCACCAGTGATGGAATAGGAGCTTTCTTT	CATSDGIGAFF
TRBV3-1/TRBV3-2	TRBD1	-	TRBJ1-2	TGTGCCAGCAGCCAACCTGACAGGGGGTATGGCTACACCTTC	CASSQPDRGYGYTF
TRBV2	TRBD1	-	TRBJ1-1	TGTGCCAGCAGTACACAGGGGCTTGGCACTGAAGCTTTCTTT	CASSTQGLGTEAFF
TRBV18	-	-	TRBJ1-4	TGTGCCAGCTCACCACGGACAGTCTCTAATGAAAAACTGTTTTTT	CASSPRTVSNEKLFF
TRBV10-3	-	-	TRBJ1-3	TGTGCCATCAGTGGAGAGCGGGGGGGAAACACCATATATTTT	CAISGERGGNTIYF
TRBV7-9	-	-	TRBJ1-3	TGTGCCAGCAGCCCCGGAATCCGAGGGGCGGCTGGAAACACCATATATTTT	CASSPGIRGAAGNTIYF
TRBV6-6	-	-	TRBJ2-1	TGTGCCAGCAGTTACAGCGTTTCCAATGAGCAGTTCTTC	CASSYSVSNEQFF
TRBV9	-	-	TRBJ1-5	TGTGCCAGCAGCTCCAGGCATTTT	CASSSRHF
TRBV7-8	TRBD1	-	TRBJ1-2	TGTGCCAGCAGCTACTCTGGACAGGGCACGTCTGGCTACACCTTC	CASSYSGQGTSGYTF
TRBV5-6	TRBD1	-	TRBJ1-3	TGTGCCAGCAGCTATGGGACAGGGGCTGGAAACACCATATATTTT	CASSYGTGAGNTIYF
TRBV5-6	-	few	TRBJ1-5	TGTGCCAGCAGCTTTGGGTTTAGCAATCAGCCCCAGCATTTT	CASSFGFSNQPQHF
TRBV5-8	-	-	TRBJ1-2	TGTGCCAGCAGCTTGTCAGGCTATGGCTACACCTTC	CASSLSGYGYTF
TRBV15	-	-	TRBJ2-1	TGTGCCACCAGCAGAGCCCGGGACCTGAGTTACAATGAGCAGTTCTTC	CATSRARDLSYNEQFF
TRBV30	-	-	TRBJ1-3	TGTGCCTGGAGTGTTGGACTTCGCCCGGGAAACACCATATATTTT	CAWSVGLRPGNTIYF
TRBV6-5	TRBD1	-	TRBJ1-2	TGTGCCAGTCGGGCCGGGGACAGGCAATATCATGGCTACACCTTC	CASRAGDRQYHGYTF
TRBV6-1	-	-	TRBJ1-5	TGTGCCAGCAGTGAAAATGGCCGTAGGCCCCAGCATTTT	CASSENGRRPQHF
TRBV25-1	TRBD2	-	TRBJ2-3	TGTGCCAGCAGTGGAACTAGCGGGACGCAGTATTTT	CASSGTSGTQYF
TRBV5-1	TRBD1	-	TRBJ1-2	TGCGCCAGCATTAAGCTTGATATCAGGGGGAGGGAAGGCTATGGCTACACCTTC	CASIKLDIRGREGYGYTF
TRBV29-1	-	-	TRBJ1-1	TGCAGCGGCGGACAGAGGAACACTGAAGCTTTCTTT	CSGGQRNTEAFF
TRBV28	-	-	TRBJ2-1	TGTGCCAGCAGTTTCGGGACACTCTACAATGAGCAGTTCTTC	CASSFGTLYNEQFF
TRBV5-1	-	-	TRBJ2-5	TGCGCCAGCAGCTTTTGGCAAGAGACCCAGTACTTC	CASSFWQETQYF
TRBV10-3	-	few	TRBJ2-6	TGTGCCATCAGTGAAGACACCTCTGGGGCCAACGTCCTGACTTTC	CAISEDTSGANVLTF
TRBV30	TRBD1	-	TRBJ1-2	TGTGCCTGGACATTCCGCACAGGGGGTGGCTACACCTTC	CAWTFRTGGGYTF
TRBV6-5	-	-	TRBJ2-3	TGTGCCAGCAGACCCACAGGGACAGATACGCAGTATTTT	CASRPTGTDTQYF
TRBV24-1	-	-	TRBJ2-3	TGTGCCACCAGTGGGGGGAACACAGATACGCAGTATTTT	CATSGGNTDTQYF
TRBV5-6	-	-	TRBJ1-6	TGTGCCAGCAGCTTGGTCCCGGGAGGGAGTTCACCCCTCCACTTT	CASSLVPGGSSPLHF
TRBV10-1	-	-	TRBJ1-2	TGCGCCAGCAGTGTTGATCCTTCCTATGGCTACACCTTC	CASSVDPSYGYTF
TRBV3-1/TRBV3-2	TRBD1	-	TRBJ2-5	TGTGCCAGCAGCCAAGAAGTCAGGGGGCTCGAGACCCAGTACTTC	CASSQEVRGLETQYF
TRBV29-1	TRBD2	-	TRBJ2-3	TGCAGCGTTGAAGACCCCCTTAGCGGGACTAGCACAGATACGCAGTATTTT	CSVEDPLSGTSTDTQYF
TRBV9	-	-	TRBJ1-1	TGTGCCAGCAGCGGCGGGGGTGGCATCGGGGACACTGAAGCTTTCTTT	CASSGGGGIGDTEAFF
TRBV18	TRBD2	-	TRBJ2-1	TGTGCCAGCCAAAGGACTAGCGGTTCAGTTGAGCAGTTCTTC	CASQRTSGSVEQFF
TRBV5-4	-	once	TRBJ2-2	TGTGCCAGCAGCTTTCCCGGGACGGGGTCTACGAACACCGGGGAGCTGTTTTTT	CASSFPGTGSTNTGELFF
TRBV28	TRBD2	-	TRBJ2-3	TGTGCCAGCACCCCGGCCGCCAGCGGGGTCCTTCCCCCCACAGATACGCAGTATTTT	CASTPAASGVLPPTDTQYF
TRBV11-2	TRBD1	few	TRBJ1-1	TGTGCCAGCAGCTTGACAGGGGACCTTGCTTTCTTT	CASSLTGDLAFF